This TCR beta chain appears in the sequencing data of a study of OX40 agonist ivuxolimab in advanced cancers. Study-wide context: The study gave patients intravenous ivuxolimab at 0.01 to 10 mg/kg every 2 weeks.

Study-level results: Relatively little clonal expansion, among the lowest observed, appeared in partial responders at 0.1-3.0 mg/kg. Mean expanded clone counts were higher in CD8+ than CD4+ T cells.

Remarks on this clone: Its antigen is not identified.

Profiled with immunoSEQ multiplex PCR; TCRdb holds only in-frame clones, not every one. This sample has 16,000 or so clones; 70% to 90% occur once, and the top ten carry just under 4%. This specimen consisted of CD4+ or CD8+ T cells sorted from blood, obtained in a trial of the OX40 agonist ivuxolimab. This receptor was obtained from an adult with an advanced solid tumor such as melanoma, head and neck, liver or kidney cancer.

The CDR3 nucleotides read TGTGCCAGCTCACCGAACGGGCCCCCCTACGAGCAGTACTTC. This translates into CASSPNGPPYEQYF. The rearrangement joins TRBV18 to TRBJ2-7, with unresolved D. The CDR3 has 14 amino acids. Germline V CDR1 and CDR2: KGHSH, LQKENI. Trimming removed 3 bases from V and 2 bases from J, with 11 bases in between. Drawing the rest from reference TRBV18 and TRBJ2-7, the complete variable domain is NAGVMQNPRHLVRRRGQEARLRCSPMKGHSHVYWYRQLPEEGLKFMVYLQKENIIDESGMPKERFSAEFPKEGPSILRIQQVVRGDSAAYFCASSPNGPPYEQYFGPGTRLTVT.